This T cell receptor beta chain was identified during a study of T cells in Graves' hyperthyroidism and ophthalmopathy (dated by TCRdb to the late 2010s). The study in broad terms: Peripheral blood was sampled at the time of initial diagnosis, prior to any treatment. TCR V-J signatures able to tell the groups apart were searched for in a discovery cohort of approximately 95 patients, of whom 40 to 45 had Graves' ophthalmopathy and roughly 59 had stable Graves' hyperthyroidism. An independent validation cohort of 18 to 20 hyperthyroidism patients and about 15 patients who later progressed to ophthalmopathy tested prospective prediction of ophthalmopathy. The roughly 100 discovery patients were randomly split 7:3 into training and test sets. In addition, the study compared T-cell repertoires in thyroid tissue and in blood from several Graves' hyperthyroidism patients. After sampling, hyperthyroidism patients received methimazole starting at 30 mg daily, and ophthalmopathy patients received high-dose intravenous methylprednisolone. TCR Vbeta CDR3 sequencing of 120 to 150 peripheral blood samples (43 ophthalmopathy, 75 to 85 hyperthyroidism and approximately 17 progressor patients) is reported in the paper.

This clonotype showed up just a few times. The antigen it binds to is not known. No base-level quality is on record; no much larger clone is a single base apart. The germline V gene sets CDR1 to SGHRS and CDR2 to YFSETQ. The CDR3 has 14 amino acids, counting the end cysteine and phenylalanine. Just CDR3 DNA is preserved here, 42 bases in frame from base 1. The germline ends are 14 bases apart after V is trimmed by 3 bases and J by 4 bases. Overall study results and their limits: In validation, progression to ophthalmopathy was predicted by the model with roughly 69% sensitivity and roughly 76% specificity, a median of around 6.5 months before onset. No statistical method was used to fix the sample size in advance, and group allocation was not hidden from the investigators. Most expanded thyroid clonotypes (frequency above 0.001) were also detected in blood, suggesting blood repertoires may reflect thyroid immune responses. Ophthalmopathy was separated from stable hyperthyroidism by a 13 V-J signature model, with just over 85% sensitivity and just over 81% specificity obtained in cross-validation and 80%/75% obtained in testing.

Stable Graves' hyperthyroidism was defined as no progression to ophthalmopathy during 18 months of follow-up. The hyperthyroidism patients were between 18 and 65 years old and newly diagnosed, with a disease duration of less than 2 months. Exclusion was applied to patients with uncontrolled infections, other autoimmune diseases, pregnancy or lactation. Diagnoses relied on clinical symptoms, serum thyroxine and TRAb, thyroid ultrasound and orbital computed tomography. Ficoll-Paque density gradient centrifugation was used to isolate PBMCs from under 11 ml of fresh peripheral blood. Total RNA was extracted using Trizol reagent, and RNA quality was assessed on an Agilent 2100 Bioanalyzer. The TCR beta CDR3 regions were amplified from the RNA transcripts. The TCR CDR3 was subjected to a first round of RT-PCR using the HTBI primer set and the Qiagen OneStep RT-PCR kit. A second multiplex PCR round built the libraries, followed by size selection and purification. Sequencing of the libraries was done on an Illumina HiSeq2000 using paired-end 100 bp reads. The source study handled its data this way. SOAPnuke was used to process the raw data, with reads discarded if the reads contained adapters or uncalled bases, had a mean Phred below 15, or lacked an exact constant-primer or identifier match. COPE v1.2.5 was used to merge the high-quality paired reads, and each unique nucleotide sequence was defined as a clonotype. MiTCR v1.1 was used to align the clonotypes against IMGT TRBV, TRBD and TRBJ reference segments. The analysis included only V-J combinations with a frequency above 0.0001, which together covered approximately 99% of the repertoires. The TCS score was defined as the ratio of F50 (clonal expansion) to E x V (chaos), calculated using BLOSUM62-based TCRdist between CDR3 peptides within each V-J. Welch's t-statistics and random forest reduced roughly 540 V-J features to roughly 13, which were used in a naive Bayes classifier (R e1071). TCRdb passed the public sequencing reads through fastp at Q25 and MiXCR, retaining productive beta sequences. Each CDR3 protein gets just one entry, which takes the most common genes and DNA from the rows behind it. The V and J calls, along with clone size, are taken from TCRdb and not from the paper's own processing. Present in this sample are some 740,000 distinct CDR3 sequences, roughly 15% of which were seen just once. Clones ranked in the top ten supply approximately 10% of the sample.

This receptor chain uses TRBV5-1 and TRBJ2-7; perhaps TRBD1 is the D gene, with 6 bases matching. This TCR was recovered from a woman under 30 with Graves' hyperthyroidism. Sequencing was carried out using blood. The CDR3 has the sequence CASSYSGTHYEQYF. The DNA sequence follows: TGCGCCAGCAGCTACTCCGGGACACATTACGAGCAGTACTTC.